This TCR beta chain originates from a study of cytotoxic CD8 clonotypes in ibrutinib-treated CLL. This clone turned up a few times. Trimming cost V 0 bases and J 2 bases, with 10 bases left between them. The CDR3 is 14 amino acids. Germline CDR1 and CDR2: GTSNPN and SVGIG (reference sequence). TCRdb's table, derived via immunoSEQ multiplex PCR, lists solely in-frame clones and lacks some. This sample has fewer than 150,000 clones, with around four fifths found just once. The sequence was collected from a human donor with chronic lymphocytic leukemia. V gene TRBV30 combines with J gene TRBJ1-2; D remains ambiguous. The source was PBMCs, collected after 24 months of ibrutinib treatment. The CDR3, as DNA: TGTGCCTGGAGTGTAGGCCAGCTGAACTATGGCTACACCTTC. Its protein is CAWSVGQLNYGYTF.